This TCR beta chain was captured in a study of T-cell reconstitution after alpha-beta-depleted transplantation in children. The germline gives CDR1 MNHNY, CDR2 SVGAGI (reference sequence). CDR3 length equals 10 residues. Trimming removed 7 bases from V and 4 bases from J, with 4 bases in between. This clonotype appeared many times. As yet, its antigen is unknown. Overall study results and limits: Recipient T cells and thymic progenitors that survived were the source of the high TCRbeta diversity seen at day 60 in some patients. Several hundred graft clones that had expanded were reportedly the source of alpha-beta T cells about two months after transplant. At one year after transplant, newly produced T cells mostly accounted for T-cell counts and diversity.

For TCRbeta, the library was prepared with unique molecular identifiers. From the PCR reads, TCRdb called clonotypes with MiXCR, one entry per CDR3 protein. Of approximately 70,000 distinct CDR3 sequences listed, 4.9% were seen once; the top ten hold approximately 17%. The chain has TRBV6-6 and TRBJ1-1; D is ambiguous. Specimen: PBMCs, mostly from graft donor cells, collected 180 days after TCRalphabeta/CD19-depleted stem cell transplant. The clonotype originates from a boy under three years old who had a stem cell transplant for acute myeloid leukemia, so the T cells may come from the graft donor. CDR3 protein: CASMRTEAFF. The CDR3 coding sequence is TGTGCCAGCATGCGCACTGAAGCTTTCTTT.